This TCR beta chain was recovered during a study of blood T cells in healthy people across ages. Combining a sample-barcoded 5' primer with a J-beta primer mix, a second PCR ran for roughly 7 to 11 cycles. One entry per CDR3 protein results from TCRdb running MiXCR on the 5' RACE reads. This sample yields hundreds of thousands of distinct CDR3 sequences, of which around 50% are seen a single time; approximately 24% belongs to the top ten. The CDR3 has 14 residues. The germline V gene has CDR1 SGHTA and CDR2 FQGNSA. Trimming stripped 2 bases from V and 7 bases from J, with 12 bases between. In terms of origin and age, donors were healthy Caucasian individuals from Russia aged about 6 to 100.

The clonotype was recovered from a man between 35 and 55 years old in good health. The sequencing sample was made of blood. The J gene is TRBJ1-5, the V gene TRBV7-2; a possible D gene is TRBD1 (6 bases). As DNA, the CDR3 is TGTGCCAGCAGCTTATTGCAGGGGAGGCAGCCCCAGCATTTT. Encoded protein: CASSLLQGRQPQHF.